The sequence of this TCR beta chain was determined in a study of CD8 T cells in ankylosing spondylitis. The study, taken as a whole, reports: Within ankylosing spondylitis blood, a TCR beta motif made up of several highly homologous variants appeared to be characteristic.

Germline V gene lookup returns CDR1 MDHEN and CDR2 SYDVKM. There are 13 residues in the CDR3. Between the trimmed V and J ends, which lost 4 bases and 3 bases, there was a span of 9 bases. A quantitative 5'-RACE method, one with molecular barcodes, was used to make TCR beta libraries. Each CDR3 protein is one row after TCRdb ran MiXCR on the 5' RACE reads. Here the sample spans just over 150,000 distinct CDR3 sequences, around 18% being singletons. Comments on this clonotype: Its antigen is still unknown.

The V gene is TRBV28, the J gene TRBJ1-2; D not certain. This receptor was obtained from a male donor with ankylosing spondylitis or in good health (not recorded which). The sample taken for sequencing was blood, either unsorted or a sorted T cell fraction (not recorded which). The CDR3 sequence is CASSSTGYYGYTF. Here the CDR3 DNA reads TGTGCCAGCAGTTCAACCGGATACTATGGCTACACCTTC.